A single sample is the source of the 20 T cell receptor beta chains below, sequenced in a study of blood T cell repertoires in COVID-19. Assay used: immunoSEQ multiplex PCR; TCRdb lists only in-frame clones, some missing. The table shows 150,000 to 200,000 clones, with approximately 89% occurring only once. The specimen was peripheral blood. The source is a man between 65 and 85 years old with acute or convalescent COVID-19.

The V call is TRBV5-6, the J call TRBJ2-7, with D unresolved. This CDR3 comprises 12 residues. V was pared by 2 bases and J by 5 bases, with 8 bases between. Germline CDR1 and CDR2: SGHDT and YYEEEE. This CDR3 reads CASSFERHEQYF. The CDR3 DNA reads as TGTGCCAGCAGCTTCGAGCGCCACGAGCAGTACTTC.

This chain connects TRBV7-2 to TRBJ1-5, with D unresolved. CDR1 SGHTA and CDR2 FQGNSA come from the germline V gene. Trimming took off 4 bases at V and 1 base at J, with 5 bases between the two ends. This CDR3 is built from 13 residues. CDR3 sequence: CASSSESNQPQHF. For the CDR3, the DNA is TGTGCCAGCAGCTCGGAGAGCAATCAGCCCCAGCATTTT.

This clone occurred a few times. This sequence joins TRBV6-1 and TRBJ2-7; TRBD1 is a possible D gene (5 bases). The CDR3 runs to 13 residues. Germline CDR1 is MNHNS and CDR2 is SASEGT. Trimming left V 3 bases short and J 4 bases short, with 10 bases between. The DNA for the CDR3 is TGTGCCAGCAGTGATCAGGGCCATTACGAGCAGTACTTC. Its translation is CASSDQGHYEQYF.

This clone has a single count. The rearrangement links TRBV6-4 to TRBJ2-1; 9 positions agree with TRBD2. This CDR3 has 18 residues. With V trimmed by 2 bases and J by 1 base, 9 bases remained unmatched. From germline, CDR1 is MRHNA and CDR2 SNTAGT. The CDR3 DNA is TGTGCCAGCAGTGACGGGGTAGCGGGAGATTTATCCTACAATGAGCAGTTCTTC. Its translation: CASSDGVAGDLSYNEQFF.

This clone was found once. The rearrangement joins TRBV10-3 to TRBJ2-5; D perhaps matches TRBD2 (6 bases). With 9 bases removed from V and 4 bases from J, the gap between germline ends came to 9 bases. Per germline, CDR1 ENHRY and CDR2 SYGVKD. This CDR3 is 11 amino acids long. This chain's CDR3 is CAIGLSETQYF. The CDR3 nucleotides read TGTGCCATTGGACTATCAGAGACCCAGTACTTC.

The V call is TRBV3-1 (or the pseudogene TRBV3-2), the J call TRBJ2-7; a possible D gene is TRBD1 (5 bases). V was cut by 2 bases and J by 6 bases, with 8 bases left in between. CDR3 length equals 12 residues. Germline-derived CDR1 and CDR2 are LGHDT and YNNKEL (reference sequence). CDR3 DNA sequence: TGTGCCAGCAGCCAACAGGGCGCCGAGCAGTACTTC. Its translation: CASSQQGAEQYF.

Comment on this clone: Mismatch with germline at one junction end may stem from a read error. V gene TRBV2 combines with J gene TRBJ1-5, with TRBD1 as a possible D gene (6 bases). The CDR3 runs 12 residues. CDR1 and CDR2 (germline): SNHLY, FYNNEI. The CDR3 loop reads CASSEGTAPSYF. The CDR3 DNA follows: TGTGCCAGCAGTGAAGGGACAGCCCCCTCCTATTTT.

Notes on this clone: Compared with germline, one end of the junction differs, possibly owing to a read error. This rearrangement joins TRBV7-7 to TRBJ2-1; tentative D call: TRBD2 (5 bases). The CDR3 is made up of 14 amino acids. Germline V gives CDR1 SSHAT, CDR2 FNYEAQ (reference sequence). The CDR3 region has the DNA TGTGCTAGCAGCTCTAGCATAAACTACAATGAGCAGTTCTTC. Protein sequence: CASSSSINYNEQFF. The whole variable domain, filled in from reference TRBV7-7 and TRBJ2-1, reads GAGVSQSPRYKVTKRGQDVTLRCDPISSHATLYWYQQALGQGPEFLTYFNYEAQPDKSGLPSDRFSAERPEGSISTLTIQRTEQRDSAMYRCASSSSINYNEQFFGPGTRLTVL.

This chain connects TRBV20-1 to TRBJ2-5; 7 bases fit TRBD1. Unmatched junction bases numbered 2, after V lost 6 bases and J lost 4 bases. The length of the CDR3 is 11 residues. Germline V gene lookup returns CDR1 DFQATT and CDR2 SNEGSKA (reference sequence). CDR3 loop: CSAAGGETQYF. The CDR3 bases are TGCAGTGCGGCAGGGGGAGAGACCCAGTACTTC.

Written as DNA, the CDR3 is TGTGCCAGCAGCCCACAGGGGGTCCTAAACACCATATATTTT. Translating it yields CASSPQGVLNTIYF. The chain employs TRBV3-1 (or the pseudogene TRBV3-2) and TRBJ1-3, with TRBD1 matching over 8 bases. The trim removed 4 bases at V and 6 bases at J, leaving 5 bases unmatched. The CDR3 is made up of 14 amino acids. From germline, CDR1 is LGHDT and CDR2 YNNKEL (reference sequence).

V gene TRBV3-1 (or the pseudogene TRBV3-2) combines with J gene TRBJ1-2; D possibly corresponds to TRBD1 (5 bases). The V end lost 6 bases, the J end lost 6 bases, and 11 bases lay between the germline ends. There are 12 residues in the CDR3. CDR1 and CDR2 (germline): LGHDT, YNNKEL (reference sequence). The CDR3 DNA sequence: TGTGCCAGCAGTTACCTAGGGGATGGCTACACCTTC. Protein sequence: CASSYLGDGYTF.

The chain carries TRBV2 and TRBJ2-2, with D uncertain. The CDR3 is 13 residues long. Deletions cut 6 bases from V and 0 bases from J, with 5 bases between. Looked up from germline, CDR1 is SNHLY and CDR2 is FYNNEI. CDR3 amino acids: CASSLPNTGELFF. The CDR3 DNA reads TGTGCCAGCAGCCTCCCGAACACCGGGGAGCTGTTTTTT.

The chain uses TRBV7-8 and TRBJ1-6; possible D gene TRBD1, 5 bases. Trimming took off 5 bases at V and 9 bases at J, with 14 bases between the two ends. This CDR3 contains 14 residues. Germline-derived CDR1 and CDR2 are SGHVS and FQNEAQ. The CDR3 sequence is CASSRDSLASPLHF. CDR3 nucleotide sequence: TGTGCCAGCAGCCGAGACAGCTTGGCTTCACCCCTCCACTTT.

This clone was recorded only once. The V and J genes are TRBV5-5 and TRBJ2-1, with 8 nucleotides matching TRBD2. The CDR3 is made up of 16 amino acids. CDR1 and CDR2 (germline): SGHKS, YYEKEE (reference sequence). V shed 3 bases and J 3 bases; nucleotides not matched to a gene: 8. CDR3 DNA: TGTGCCAGCAGCTATAGCGGGGCTTACGGCTACAATGAGCAGTTCTTC. It encodes CASSYSGAYGYNEQFF.

This clone was seen more than once but under ten times. V and J are TRBV29-1 and TRBJ2-7, with D possibly matching TRBD2 (6 bases). With 3 bases removed from V and 6 bases from J, the gap between germline ends came to 9 bases. The CDR3 totals 11 residues. In germline, CDR1 is SQVTM, CDR2 ANQGSEA. The CDR3 nucleotides read TGCAGCGTTGATCAGGGAGGCGAGCAGTACTTC. This translates into CSVDQGGEQYF.

V usage is TRBV5-1 and J usage is TRBJ2-7; maybe TRBD2 (6 bases). There are 17 residues in the CDR3. From germline, CDR1 is SGHRS and CDR2 YFSETQ. Trimming left V 1 base short and J 1 base short, with 18 bases between. The CDR3 here is CASSLIPSARLSYEQYF. In nucleotides, the CDR3 is TGCGCCAGCAGCTTGATTCCTAGCGCCCGTCTGTCCTACGAGCAGTACTTC.

The genes are TRBV25-1 and TRBJ2-2; D may be TRBD1 (8 bases). The V and J ends lost 3 bases and 5 bases respectively, with 16 bases between them. CDR1 and CDR2 (germline): MGHDK, SYGVNS. The CDR3 consists of 16 residues. This CDR3 is CASSDIDRGGTGELFF. As DNA, the CDR3 is TGTGCCAGCAGTGATATTGACAGGGGAGGGACCGGGGAGCTGTTTTTT.

This sequence joins TRBV9 and TRBJ2-1; tentative D call: TRBD1 (6 bases). CDR3 length: 15 amino acids. The V end was cut by 0 bases, the J end by 8 bases, with 15 bases between. The germline V gene encodes CDR1 SGDLS and CDR2 YYNGEE. The CDR3 spells CASSVEVGARDEQFF. The CDR3 region has the DNA TGTGCCAGCAGCGTAGAGGTGGGGGCGAGGGATGAGCAGTTCTTC.

The chain carries TRBV10-3 and TRBJ1-3; 10 nucleotides agree with TRBD1. CDR1 and CDR2 (germline): ENHRY, SYGVKD. The CDR3 runs 17 residues. The J segment lost 6 bases and the V segment lost 6 bases, leaving 14 bases of the junction unmatched. The CDR3 DNA reads TGTGCCATCAGCTCAGTGGTGGACAGGGGGAATGAAAACACCATATATTTT. Translated: CAISSVVDRGNENTIYF.

V is TRBV7-9 and J is TRBJ2-5; perhaps TRBD1 as D (5 bases). CDR1 is SEHNR, CDR2 FQNEAQ, per germline (reference sequence). This CDR3 region has 17 residues. V was shortened by 5 bases and J by 5 bases, with 24 bases between the two germline ends. The CDR3, as DNA: TGTGCCAGCAGCCCGCGCCTAGGGGCTTCGTCTGGCGAGACCCAGTACTTC. It specifies CASSPRLGASSGETQYF.